This TCR beta chain comes out of a study of shared clonotypes between healthy human individuals. Study-level points and caveats: Rarefaction showed that sequencing of sorted subsets was incomplete (despite large depth).

With respect to this clone: Its antigen is still unknown.

Measured with immunoSEQ multiplex PCR; TCRdb has only the in-frame clones, and not every one. The table has about 2.3 million clones, 85% to 95% seen once. Caucasian adults living in Nashville, Tennessee, provided all samples. V lost 1 base and J lost 2, with 15 bases in between. This CDR3 is built from 16 residues. Germline V gene sequence: CDR1 MNHNS, CDR2 SASEGT. This sequence joins TRBV6-1 and TRBJ2-7, with a possible D match to TRBD2 (6 bases). Material: naive CD4+ T cells from PBMCs. Indicated subset: CD45RA+ positively selected. The origin of this receptor is a man aged 18 to 35 in good health. Some clones in this sample may be carry-over from other donors' samples. The DNA for the CDR3 is TGTGCCAGCAGTGAAGGAGTCGGTCGGGAGACCTACGAGCAGTACTTC. It encodes CASSEGVGRETYEQYF.